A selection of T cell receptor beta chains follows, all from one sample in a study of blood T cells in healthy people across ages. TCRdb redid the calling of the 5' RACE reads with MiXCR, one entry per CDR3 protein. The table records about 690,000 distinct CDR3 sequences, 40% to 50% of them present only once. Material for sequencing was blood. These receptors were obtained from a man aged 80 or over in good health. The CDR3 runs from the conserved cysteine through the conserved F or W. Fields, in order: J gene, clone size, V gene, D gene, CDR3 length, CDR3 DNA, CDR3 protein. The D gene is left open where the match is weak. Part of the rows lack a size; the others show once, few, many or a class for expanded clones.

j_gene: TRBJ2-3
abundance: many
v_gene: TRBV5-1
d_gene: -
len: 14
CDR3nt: TGCGCCAGCAGCTTTGGCGACTCGACAGATACGCAGTATTTT
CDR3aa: CASSFGDSTDTQYF

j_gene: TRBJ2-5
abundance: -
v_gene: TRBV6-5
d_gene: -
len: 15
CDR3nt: TGTGCCAGCAGGGGGGCAGGAGGGGGAGAAGAGACCCAGTACTTC
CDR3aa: CASRGAGGGEETQYF

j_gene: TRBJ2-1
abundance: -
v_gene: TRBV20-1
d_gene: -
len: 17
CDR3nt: TGCAGTGCTAGAGATGGCCAGGCCCCTAGCTCCTACAATGAGCAGTTCTTC
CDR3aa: CSARDGQAPSSYNEQFF

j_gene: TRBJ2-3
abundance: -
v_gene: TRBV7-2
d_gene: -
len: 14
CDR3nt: TGTGCCAGCAGCCCTGAGTACGTGGTAAATACGCAGTATTTT
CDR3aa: CASSPEYVVNTQYF

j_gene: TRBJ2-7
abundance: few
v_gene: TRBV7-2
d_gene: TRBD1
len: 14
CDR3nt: TGTGCCAGCTCAGGGGCCGGACAGGGCCACGAGCAGTACTTC
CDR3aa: CASSGAGQGHEQYF

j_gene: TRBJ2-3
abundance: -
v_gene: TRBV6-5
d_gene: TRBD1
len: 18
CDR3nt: TGTGCCAGCAGTTACAAAGTAGGAACAGGGGCAAAGGCAGATACGCAGTATTTT
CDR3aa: CASSYKVGTGAKADTQYF

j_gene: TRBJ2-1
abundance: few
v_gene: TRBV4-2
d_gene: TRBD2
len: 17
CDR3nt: TGTGCCAGCAGCCAGGGACTAGCGGGAGGGGGTGGTCATGAGCAGTTCTTC
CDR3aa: CASSQGLAGGGGHEQFF

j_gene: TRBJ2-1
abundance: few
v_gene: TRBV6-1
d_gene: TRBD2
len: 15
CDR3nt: TGTGCCAGTAGAGGACTAGCGGGAGGGTGGGATGAGCAGTTCTTC
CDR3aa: CASRGLAGGWDEQFF

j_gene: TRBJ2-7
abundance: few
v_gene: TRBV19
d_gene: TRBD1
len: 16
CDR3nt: TGTGCCAGTAGTGAACCAGGGGGCAAGGATATAAACGAGCAGTACTTC
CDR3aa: CASSEPGGKDINEQYF

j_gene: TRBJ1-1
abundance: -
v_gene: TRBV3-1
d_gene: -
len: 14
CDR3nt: TGTGCCAGCAGCCGGGCCACCTTGAGTACTGAAGCTTTCTTT
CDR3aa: CASSRATLSTEAFF

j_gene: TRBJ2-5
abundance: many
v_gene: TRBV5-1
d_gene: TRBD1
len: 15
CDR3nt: TGCGCCAGCGGGGACAGGGGGCTGGATCAAGAGACCCAGTACTTC
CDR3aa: CASGDRGLDQETQYF

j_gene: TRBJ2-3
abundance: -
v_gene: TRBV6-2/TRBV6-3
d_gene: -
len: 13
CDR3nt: TGTGCCAGCAGGGAACCGTCGAGGGATACGCAGTATTTT
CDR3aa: CASREPSRDTQYF

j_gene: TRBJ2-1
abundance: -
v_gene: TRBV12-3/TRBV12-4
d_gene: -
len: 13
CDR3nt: TGTGCCAGCAGCCCGACAGCTAGCAATCAGCAGTTCTTC
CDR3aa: CASSPTASNQQFF

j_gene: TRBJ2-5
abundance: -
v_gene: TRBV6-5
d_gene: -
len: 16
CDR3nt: TGTGCCAGCAGTTGGGTTAGGGGAGTCGGCCAAGAGACCCAGTACTTC
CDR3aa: CASSWVRGVGQETQYF

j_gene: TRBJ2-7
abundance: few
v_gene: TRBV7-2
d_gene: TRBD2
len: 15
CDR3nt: TGTGCCAGCAGCTTAGCGAACGGGAGGTTCTACGAGCAGTACTTC
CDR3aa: CASSLANGRFYEQYF

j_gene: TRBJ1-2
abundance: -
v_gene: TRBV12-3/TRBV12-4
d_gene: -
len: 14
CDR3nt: TGTGCCAGCAGCCCCTACCCGGAGGGTGACGGCTACACCTTC
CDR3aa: CASSPYPEGDGYTF

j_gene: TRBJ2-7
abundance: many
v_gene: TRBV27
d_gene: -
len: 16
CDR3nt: TGTGCCAGCAGCCGAACTCGGGCGGCGAGCTCCTACGAGCAGTACTTC
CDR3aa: CASSRTRAASSYEQYF

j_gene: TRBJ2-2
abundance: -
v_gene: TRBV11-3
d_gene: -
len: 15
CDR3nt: TGTGCCAGCAGCGGCGCCAGGTCCGACACCGGGGAGCTGTTTTTT
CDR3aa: CASSGARSDTGELFF

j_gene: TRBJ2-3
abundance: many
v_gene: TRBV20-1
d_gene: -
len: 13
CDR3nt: TGCAGTGCCCTTCTTAGCGGTGGAGATACGCAGTATTTT
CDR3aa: CSALLSGGDTQYF

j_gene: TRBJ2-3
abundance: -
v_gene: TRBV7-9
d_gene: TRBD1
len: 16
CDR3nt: TGTACCAGCAGCTTAACCGGGACAGTGGGCACAGATACGCAGTATTTT
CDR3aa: CTSSLTGTVGTDTQYF

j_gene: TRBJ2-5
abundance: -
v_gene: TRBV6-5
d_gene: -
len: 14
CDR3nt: TGTGCCAGCAGTCCACCGCAGGTCCAAGAGACCCAGTACTTC
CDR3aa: CASSPPQVQETQYF

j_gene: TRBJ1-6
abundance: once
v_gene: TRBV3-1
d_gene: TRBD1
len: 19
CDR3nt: TGTGCCAGCAGCCAACCCCCGGGACAGGGGGCGAGGTATAATTCACCCCTCCACTTT
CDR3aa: CASSQPPGQGARYNSPLHF

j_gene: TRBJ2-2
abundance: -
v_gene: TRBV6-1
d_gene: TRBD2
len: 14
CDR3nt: TGTGCCAGTCTAGCGGTGCAGAACACCGGGGAGCTGTTTTTT
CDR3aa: CASLAVQNTGELFF

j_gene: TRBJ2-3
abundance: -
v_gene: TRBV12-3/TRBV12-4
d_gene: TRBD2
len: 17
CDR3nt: TGTGCCAGCAGTTTCGGCGGGAGCGGGCCCGGCACAGATACGCAGTATTTT
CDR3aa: CASSFGGSGPGTDTQYF

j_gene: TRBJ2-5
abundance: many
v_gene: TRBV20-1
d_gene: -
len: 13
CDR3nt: TGCAGTGCTCGGGACGTAATACAAGAGACCCAGTACTTC
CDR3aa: CSARDVIQETQYF

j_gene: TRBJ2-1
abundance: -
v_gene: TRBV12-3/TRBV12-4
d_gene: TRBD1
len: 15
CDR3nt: TGTGCCAGCAAATCCGGGACAGGGGGTCAAAATGAGCAGTTCTTC
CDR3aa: CASKSGTGGQNEQFF

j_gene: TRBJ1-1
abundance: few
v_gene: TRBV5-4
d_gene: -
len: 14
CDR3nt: TGTGCCAGCAGCCAGAGGGTTAAGGGCACTGAAGCTTTCTTT
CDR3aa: CASSQRVKGTEAFF

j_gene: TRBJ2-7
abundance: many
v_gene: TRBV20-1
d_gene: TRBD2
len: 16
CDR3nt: TGCAGTGCTAGAGATCAGGCTAGCGGGGGCGGATACGAGCAGTACTTC
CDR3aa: CSARDQASGGGYEQYF

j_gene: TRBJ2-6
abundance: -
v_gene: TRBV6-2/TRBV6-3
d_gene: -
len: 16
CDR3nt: TGTGCCAGCGGGGGAGGACCCCACTCTGGGGCCAACGTCCTGACTTTC
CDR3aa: CASGGGPHSGANVLTF

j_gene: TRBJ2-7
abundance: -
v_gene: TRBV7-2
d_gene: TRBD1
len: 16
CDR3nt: TGTGCCAGCAGCTCTCAAGTAGGGACAGAGACCTACGAGCAGTACTTC
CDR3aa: CASSSQVGTETYEQYF

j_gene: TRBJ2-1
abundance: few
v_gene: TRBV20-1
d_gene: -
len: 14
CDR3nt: TGCAGTGCTAGAGTAAGGAGCTCCTACAATGAGCAGTTCTTC
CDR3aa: CSARVRSSYNEQFF

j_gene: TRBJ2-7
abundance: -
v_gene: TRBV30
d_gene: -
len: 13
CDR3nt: TGTGCCTGGAGTGTAGGAGGGGGGTACGAGCAGTACTTC
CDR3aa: CAWSVGGGYEQYF

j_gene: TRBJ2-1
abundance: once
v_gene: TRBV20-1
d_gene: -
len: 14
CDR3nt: TGCAGTGCTACCAACCCGGACTCCTACAATGAGCAGTTCTTC
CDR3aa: CSATNPDSYNEQFF

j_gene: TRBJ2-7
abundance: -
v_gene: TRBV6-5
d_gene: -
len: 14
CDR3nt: -
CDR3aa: CASSSSIPSYEQYF

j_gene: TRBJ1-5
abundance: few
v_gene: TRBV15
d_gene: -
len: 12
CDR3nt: TGTGCCACCACAGTCAACAATCAGCCCCAGCATTTT
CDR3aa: CATTVNNQPQHF

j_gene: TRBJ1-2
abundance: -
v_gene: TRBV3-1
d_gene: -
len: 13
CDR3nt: TGTGTCAGCAGCCAAGGGCAGCTCTATGGCTACACCTTC
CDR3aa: CVSSQGQLYGYTF

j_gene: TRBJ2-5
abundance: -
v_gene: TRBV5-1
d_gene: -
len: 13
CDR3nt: TGCGCCAGCAAGGCACCCCTCCAAGAGACCCAGTACTTC
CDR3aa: CASKAPLQETQYF

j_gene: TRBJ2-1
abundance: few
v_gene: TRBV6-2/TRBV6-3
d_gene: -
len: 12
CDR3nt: TGTGCCAGCAGTTACGTGAGGAGCTATCGGTTCTTC
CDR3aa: CASSYVRSYRFF

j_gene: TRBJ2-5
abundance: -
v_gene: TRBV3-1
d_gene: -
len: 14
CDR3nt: TGTGCCAGCAGCCAAGAGCACATCTACAATGAGCAGTACTTC
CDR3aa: CASSQEHIYNEQYF

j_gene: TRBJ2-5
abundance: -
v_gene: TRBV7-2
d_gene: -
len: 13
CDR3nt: TGTGCCAGCAGTTTTCCAACCATCGAGACCCAGTACTTC
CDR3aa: CASSFPTIETQYF

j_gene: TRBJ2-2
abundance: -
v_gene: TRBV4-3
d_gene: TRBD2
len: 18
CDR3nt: TGCGCCAGCAGCCACCCGGGACTAGCGGGAAGAGACACCGGGGAGCTGTTTTTT
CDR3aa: CASSHPGLAGRDTGELFF

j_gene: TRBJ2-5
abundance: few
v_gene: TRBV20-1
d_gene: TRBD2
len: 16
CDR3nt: TGCAGTGCTAGATCCCTAGCGGGAGGGCCTATGGAGACCCAGTACTTC
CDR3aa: CSARSLAGGPMETQYF